The clone carrying this T cell receptor (beta chain) was detected only a few times. Its target is not known. The library tagged each cDNA molecule with unique molecular identifiers. MiXCR was run by TCRdb on the RACE reads, yielding one entry per CDR3 protein. The data hold some 110,000 distinct CDR3 sequences, with less than 40% observed a single time. This sample is part of a study of human T cells and chemical hapten exposure. Turning to the study itself: Patch testing was performed with 0.01% DPC on the upper back, with reading at 6 days. General study results and limits: With alopecia, donors may have immune responses unlike healthy people's. The study found expanded TCRs formed significantly more large CDR3 similarity clusters than controls.

CDR3 size: 17 residues. CDR1 is SGHDN, CDR2 FVKESK, per germline. The V end lost 0 bases, the J end lost 8 bases, and 20 bases lay between the germline ends. Time point in this sample: patch test 3, about 24 weeks after DPC sensitization. Treatment reported: therapeutic diphenylcyclopropenone sensitization with weekly scalp DPC. The clonotype comes from a man aged 35-49 years with alopecia areata. Some clones in this sample may be carry-over from other donors' samples. The rearrangement links TRBV14 to TRBJ2-1; unclear D gene. The specimen comprised whole blood, sampled in connection with sensitization to the hapten diphenylcyclopropenone (DPC). CDR3 amino acids: CASSQEIGGILADEQFF. The CDR3 DNA reads TGTGCCAGCAGCCAAGAAATAGGTGGAATCCTGGCGGATGAGCAGTTCTTC.